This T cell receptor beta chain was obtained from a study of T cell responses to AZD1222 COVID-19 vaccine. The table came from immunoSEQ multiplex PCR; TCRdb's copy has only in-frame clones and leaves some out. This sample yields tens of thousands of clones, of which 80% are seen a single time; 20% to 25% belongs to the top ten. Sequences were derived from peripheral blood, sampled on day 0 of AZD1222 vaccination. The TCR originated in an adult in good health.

The DNA of the CDR3 is TGTGCCAGCAGCACCACCTTTGACAGGGTAGAGGAGCAGTACTTC. This gives the protein CASSTTFDRVEEQYF. The V call is TRBV5-5, the J call TRBJ2-7; TRBD1 matches at 7 bases. This CDR3 is built from 15 residues. Germline V lookup: CDR1 SGHKS, CDR2 YYEKEE (reference sequence). V shed 4 bases and J 7 bases; nucleotides not matched to a gene: 14.